This T cell receptor beta chain was sequenced in a study of cytomegalovirus exposure and HLA in healthy donors. Amplification used 60 Vbeta primers and 13 Jbeta primers. Measured with immunoSEQ multiplex PCR; TCRdb has only the in-frame clones, and not every one. The repertoire has 130,000 or so clones, roughly 85% of them found once; the top ten carry about 7%. This clone occurred once. Antigen specificity is unknown. Regarding the study as a whole: The study recorded 150 to 200 TCR beta chains that were cytomegalovirus-associated. Association with HLA alleles at 0.05 false discovery rate was found for 17,000 or so TCR beta sequences in a later analysis. Generally TCR sequences proved uncommon, though certain public TCRs appeared in numerous donors. Sequence variants that were highly shared formed a cluster that was likely a sequencing artifact.

Trimming cost V 7 bases and J 4 bases, with 14 bases left between them. Germline CDR1 SGHRS, CDR2 YFSETQ. The CDR3 extends over 13 amino acids. Specimen: PBMCs. The genes are TRBV5-1 and TRBJ1-1, with D perhaps matching TRBD1 (6 bases). The source of this sequence is a woman aged 25 to 39 in good health and CMV-seropositive. In DNA, the CDR3 is TGCGCCAGCCAGGGGTCCGTGGGCACTGAAGCTTTCTTT. Residues: CASQGSVGTEAFF.